Shown below are 11 T cell receptor beta chains from a single sample sequenced in a study of T cell repertoires in cytomegalovirus infection. TCRdb passed the reads through MiXCR, listing each CDR3 protein once. This table has 740,000 or so distinct CDR3 sequences, roughly 35% appearing once. The sample comprised PBMCs. All receptors come from a human donor in good health (CMV status not recorded). Some clones in this sample may be carry-over from other donors' samples.

The V and J genes are TRBV12-3 or TRBV12-4 and TRBJ2-1; 11 nucleotides line up with TRBD2. The ends lost 6 bases at V and 9 bases at J; junction bases unmatched: 10. The CDR3 is 15 residues long. The CDR3 here is CASRPTSGGYGEQFF. CDR3 in DNA: TGTGCCAGCAGGCCTACTAGCGGGGGATACGGTGAGCAGTTCTTC.

The rearrangement joins TRBV27 to TRBJ2-1; 9 bases align to TRBD2. V lost 8 bases and J lost 2; bases outside the gene matches: 22. The CDR3 contains 20 residues. Germline-derived CDR1 and CDR2 are MNHEY and SMNVEV (reference sequence). The DNA of the CDR3 is TGTGCCAGCGCATACGACCTTAGCGGGAGTCCCGTCGGGCCCTACAATGAGCAGTTCTTC. Amino acids: CASAYDLSGSPVGPYNEQFF.

This clonotype was seen only a few times. CDR3 in DNA: TGTGCCAGCAGTTTGGGGATCACAAACCACTATGGCTACACCTTC. This codes for CASSLGITNHYGYTF. The chain carries TRBV12-3 or TRBV12-4 and TRBJ1-2, with unresolved D. V was trimmed by 3 bases and J by 3 bases, leaving 14 bases between them. The CDR3 runs 15 residues.

The chain joins TRBV27 to TRBJ2-7; D gene ambiguous. This CDR3 has 14 amino acids. The V and J ends lost 2 bases and 3 bases respectively, with 11 bases between them. Germline V gene sequence: CDR1 MNHEY, CDR2 SMNVEV (reference sequence). CDR3 nucleotide sequence: TGTGCCAGCAGTTTAGCGGCCAGAGGCTACGAGCAGTACTTC. Amino acids: CASSLAARGYEQYF.

This chain uses TRBV6-8 with TRBJ1-5; TRBD1 agrees at 8 bases. Trimming took 5 bases from V and 0 from J; bases not matched to a gene: 6. CDR3 length: 16 amino acids. Germline CDR1 and CDR2: MNHGY and SAAAGT. The CDR3 DNA reads TGTGCCAGCAGTCCCTGGACAGGGTATAGCAATCAGCCCCAGCATTTT. Protein: CASSPWTGYSNQPQHF.

This chain connects TRBV24-1 to TRBJ1-5, with a weak D call TRBD1 (5 bases). From germline, CDR1 is KGHDR and CDR2 SFDVKD. Trimming removed 3 bases at V and 4 bases at J, with 15 bases between. The CDR3 is 16 residues long. The CDR3 DNA reads as TGTGCCACCAGTGATGGGGGAACGAGGACTAATCAGCCCCAGCATTTT. Amino acid sequence: CATSDGGTRTNQPQHF.

The chain employs TRBV28 and TRBJ2-2, with unresolved D. Germline V gives CDR1 MDHEN, CDR2 SYDVKM. The CDR3 sequence is 16 residues long. The ends were cut back, 5 bases at V and 2 bases at J, with 15 bases in the middle. Here the CDR3 DNA reads TGTGCCAGCAGTCCTGGTTTGGGTCGTAACACCGGGGAGCTGTTTTTT. This translates into CASSPGLGRNTGELFF.

V gene TRBV28 combines with J gene TRBJ1-1; maybe TRBD1 (5 bases). V lost 0 bases to trimming and J lost 2 bases, with 16 bases between them. The germline V gene encodes CDR1 MDHEN and CDR2 SYDVKM. The CDR3 runs to 17 residues. The CDR3 reads CASSLWGGTVLNTEAFF. DNA of the CDR3: TGTGCCAGCAGTTTATGGGGGGGTACAGTTCTTAACACTGAAGCTTTCTTT.

This clonotype was seen a handful of times. The chain joins TRBV7-9 to TRBJ1-3, with a tentative D call TRBD1 (5 bases). Germline loops: CDR1 SEHNR, CDR2 FQNEAQ (reference sequence). V was cut by 5 bases and J by 1 base, with 9 bases left in between. This CDR3 is 14 amino acids long. This chain's CDR3 is CASSPRTSGNTIYF. DNA for the CDR3: TGTGCCAGCAGCCCCCGGACATCTGGAAACACCATATATTTT.

In this sample, this clonotype turned up a few times. This chain uses TRBV5-6 with TRBJ1-2; a weak D match, TRBD1 (5 bases). This CDR3 is 15 amino acids long. V lost 4 bases and J 3 bases, leaving 16 bases between the germline ends. Germline loops: CDR1 SGHDT, CDR2 YYEEEE. The CDR3 here is CASSPRGAPDYGYTF. CDR3 DNA: TGTGCCAGCAGCCCCCGTGGGGCGCCGGACTATGGCTACACCTTC.

This rearrangement joins TRBV7-6 to TRBJ1-1; no definite D call. From germline, CDR1 is SGHVS and CDR2 FNYEAQ. The length of the CDR3 is 12 residues. V lost 5 bases to trimming and J lost 10 bases, with 14 bases between them. CDR3 loop: CASSMTEHGAFF. CDR3 nucleotide sequence: TGTGCCAGCAGCATGACTGAACATGGAGCTTTCTTT.